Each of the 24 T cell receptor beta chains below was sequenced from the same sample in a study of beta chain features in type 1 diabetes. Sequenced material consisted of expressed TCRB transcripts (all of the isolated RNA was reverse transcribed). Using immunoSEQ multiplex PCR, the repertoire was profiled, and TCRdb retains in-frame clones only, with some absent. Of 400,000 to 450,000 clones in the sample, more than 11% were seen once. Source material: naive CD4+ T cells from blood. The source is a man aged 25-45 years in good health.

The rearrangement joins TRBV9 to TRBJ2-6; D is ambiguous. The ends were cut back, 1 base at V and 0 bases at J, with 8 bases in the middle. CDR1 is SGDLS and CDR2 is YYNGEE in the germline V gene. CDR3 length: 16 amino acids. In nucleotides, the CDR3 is TGTGCCAGCAGCGTAACGGGCCACTCTGGGGCCAACGTCCTGACTTTC. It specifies CASSVTGHSGANVLTF.

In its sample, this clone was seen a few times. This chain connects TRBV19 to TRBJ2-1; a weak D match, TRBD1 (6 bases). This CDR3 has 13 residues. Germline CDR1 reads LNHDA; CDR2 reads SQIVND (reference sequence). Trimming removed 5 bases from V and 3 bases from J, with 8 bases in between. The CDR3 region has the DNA TGTGCCAGTAGTGGGGGCGGCTACAATGAGCAGTTCTTC. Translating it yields CASSGGGYNEQFF. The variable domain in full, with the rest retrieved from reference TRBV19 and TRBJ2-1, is DGGITQSPKYLFRKEGQNVTLSCEQNLNHDAMYWYRQDPGQGLRLIYYSQIVNDFQKGDIAEGYSVSREKKESFPLTVTSAQKNPTAFYLCASSGGGYNEQFFGPGTRLTVL.

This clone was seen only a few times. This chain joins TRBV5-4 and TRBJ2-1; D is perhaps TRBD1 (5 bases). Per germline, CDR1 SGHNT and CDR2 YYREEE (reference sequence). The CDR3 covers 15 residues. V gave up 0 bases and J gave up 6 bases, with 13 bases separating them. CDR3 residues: CASSLAGQGPNEQFF. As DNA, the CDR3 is TGTGCCAGCAGCTTGGCCGGTCAGGGTCCCAATGAGCAGTTCTTC.

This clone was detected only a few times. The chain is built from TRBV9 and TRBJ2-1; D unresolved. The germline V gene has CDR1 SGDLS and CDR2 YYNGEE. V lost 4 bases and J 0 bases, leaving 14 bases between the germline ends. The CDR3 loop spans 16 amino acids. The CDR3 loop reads CASSPLTPSSYNEQFF. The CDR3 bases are TGTGCCAGCAGCCCTCTTACGCCGAGCTCCTACAATGAGCAGTTCTTC.

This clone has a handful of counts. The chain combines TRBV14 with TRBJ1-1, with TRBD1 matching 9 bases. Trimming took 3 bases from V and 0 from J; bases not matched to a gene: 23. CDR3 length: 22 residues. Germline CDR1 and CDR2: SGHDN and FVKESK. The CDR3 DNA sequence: TGTGCCAGCAGCCATGGTAGGGGACAGGGCGTCTTCTTCGGCAAGATGAACACTGAAGCTTTCTTT. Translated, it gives CASSHGRGQGVFFGKMNTEAFF. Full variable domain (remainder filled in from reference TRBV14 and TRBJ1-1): EAGVTQFPSHSVIEKGQTVTLRCDPISGHDNLYWYRRVMGKEIKFLLHFVKESKQDESGMPNNRFLAERTGGTYSTLKVQPAELEDSGVYFCASSHGRGQGVFFGKMNTEAFFGQGTRLTVV.

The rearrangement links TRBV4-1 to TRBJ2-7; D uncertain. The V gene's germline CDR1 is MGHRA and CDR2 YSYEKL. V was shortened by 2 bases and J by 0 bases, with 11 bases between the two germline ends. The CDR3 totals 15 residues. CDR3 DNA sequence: TGCGCCAGCAGCCAACCTGGCGCACTCTCCTACGAGCAGTACTTC. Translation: CASSQPGALSYEQYF.

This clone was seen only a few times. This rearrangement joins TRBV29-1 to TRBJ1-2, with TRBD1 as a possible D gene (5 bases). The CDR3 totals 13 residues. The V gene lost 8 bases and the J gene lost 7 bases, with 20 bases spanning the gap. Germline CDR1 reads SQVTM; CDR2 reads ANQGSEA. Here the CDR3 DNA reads TGCAGCACAGACTATGCGGGGGTAGGTGGCTACACCTTC. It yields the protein CSTDYAGVGGYTF.

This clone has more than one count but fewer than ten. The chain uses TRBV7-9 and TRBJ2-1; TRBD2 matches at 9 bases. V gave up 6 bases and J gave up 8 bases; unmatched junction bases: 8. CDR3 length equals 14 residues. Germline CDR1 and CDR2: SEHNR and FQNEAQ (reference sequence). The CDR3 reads CASSRSGSRDEQFF. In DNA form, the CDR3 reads TGTGCCAGCAGTCGTAGCGGGAGTAGGGATGAGCAGTTCTTC. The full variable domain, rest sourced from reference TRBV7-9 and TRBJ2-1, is DTGVSQNPRHKITKRGQNVTFRCDPISEHNRLYWYRQTLGQGPEFLTYFQNEAQLEKSRLLSDRFSAERPKGSFSTLEIQRTEQGDSAMYLCASSRSGSRDEQFFGPGTRLTVL.

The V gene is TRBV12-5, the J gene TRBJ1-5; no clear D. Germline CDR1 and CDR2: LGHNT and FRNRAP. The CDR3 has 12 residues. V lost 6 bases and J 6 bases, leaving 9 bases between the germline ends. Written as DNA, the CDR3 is TGTGCTAGTGGGACGGAGAGTCAGCCCCAGCATTTT. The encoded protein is CASGTESQPQHF.

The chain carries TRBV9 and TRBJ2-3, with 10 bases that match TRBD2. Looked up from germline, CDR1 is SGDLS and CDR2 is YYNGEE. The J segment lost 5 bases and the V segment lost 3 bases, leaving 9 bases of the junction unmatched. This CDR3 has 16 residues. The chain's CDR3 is CASSELAGGPGDTQYF. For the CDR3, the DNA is TGTGCCAGCAGCGAATTAGCGGGGGGCCCTGGAGATACGCAGTATTTT.

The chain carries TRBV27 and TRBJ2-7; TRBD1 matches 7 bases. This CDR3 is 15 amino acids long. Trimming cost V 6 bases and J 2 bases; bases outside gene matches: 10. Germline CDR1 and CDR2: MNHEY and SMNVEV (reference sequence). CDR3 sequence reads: CASSRPRTGTYEQYF. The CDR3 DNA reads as TGTGCCAGCAGCCGCCCACGGACAGGTACCTACGAGCAGTACTTC.

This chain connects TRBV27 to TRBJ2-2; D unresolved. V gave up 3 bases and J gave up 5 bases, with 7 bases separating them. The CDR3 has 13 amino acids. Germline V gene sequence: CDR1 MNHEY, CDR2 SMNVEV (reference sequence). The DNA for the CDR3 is TGTGCCAGCAGTTTTCGGTGGACCGGGGAGCTGTTTTTT. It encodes CASSFRWTGELFF.

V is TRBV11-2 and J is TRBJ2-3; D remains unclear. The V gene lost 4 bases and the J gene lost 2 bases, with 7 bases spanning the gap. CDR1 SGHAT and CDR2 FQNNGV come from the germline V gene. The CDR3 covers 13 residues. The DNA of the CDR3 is TGTGCCAGCAGCTCAGTGTACACAGATACGCAGTATTTT. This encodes CASSSVYTDTQYF. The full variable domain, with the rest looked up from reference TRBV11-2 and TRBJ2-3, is EAGVAQSPRYKIIEKRQSVAFWCNPISGHATLYWYQQILGQGPKLLIQFQNNGVVDDSQLPKDRFSAERLKGVDSTLKIQPAKLEDSAVYLCASSSVYTDTQYFGPGTRLTVL.

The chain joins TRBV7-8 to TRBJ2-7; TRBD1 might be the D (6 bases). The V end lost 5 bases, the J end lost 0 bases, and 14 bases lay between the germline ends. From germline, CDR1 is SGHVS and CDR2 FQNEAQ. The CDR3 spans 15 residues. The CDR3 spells CASSRTGTYSYEQYV. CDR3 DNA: TGTGCCAGCAGCCGTACGGGGACATACTCCTACGAGCAGTACGTC.

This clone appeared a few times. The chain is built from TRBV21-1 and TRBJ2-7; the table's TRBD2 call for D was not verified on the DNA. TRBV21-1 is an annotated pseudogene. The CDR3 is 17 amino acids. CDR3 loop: CASSPRGASGDSYEQYV. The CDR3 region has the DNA TGTGCCAGCAGCCCTAGAGGTGCTAGCGGGGACTCCTACGAGCAGTACGTC.

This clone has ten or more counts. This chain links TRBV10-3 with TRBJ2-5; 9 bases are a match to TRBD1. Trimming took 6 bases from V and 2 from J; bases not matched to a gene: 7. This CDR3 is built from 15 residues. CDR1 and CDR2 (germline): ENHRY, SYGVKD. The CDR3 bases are TGTGCCATCAGCATCGGGACAGGGTTGCAAGAGACCCAGTACTTC. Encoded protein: CAISIGTGLQETQYF.

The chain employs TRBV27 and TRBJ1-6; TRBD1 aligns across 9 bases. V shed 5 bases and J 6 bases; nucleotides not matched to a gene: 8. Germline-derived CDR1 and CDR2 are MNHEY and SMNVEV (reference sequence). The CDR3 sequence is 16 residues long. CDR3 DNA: TGTGCCAGCAGTCAAATACAGGGGGCAGGTAATTCACCCCTCCACTTT. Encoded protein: CASSQIQGAGNSPLHF.

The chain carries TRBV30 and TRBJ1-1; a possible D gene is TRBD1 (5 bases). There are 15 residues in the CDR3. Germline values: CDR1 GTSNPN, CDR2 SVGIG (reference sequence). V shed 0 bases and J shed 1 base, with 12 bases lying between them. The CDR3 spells CAWSVLRGKNTEAFF. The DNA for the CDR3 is TGTGCCTGGAGTGTACTTCGGGGGAAGAACACTGAAGCTTTCTTT.

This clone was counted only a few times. CDR3 DNA: TGTGCCAGCAGCCCCCTTGCGGCGTCCCACGAGCAGTACTTC. It codes for CASSPLAASHEQYF. The V call is TRBV7-2, the J call TRBJ2-7, with D hard to call. The CDR3 contains 14 residues. In germline, CDR1 is SGHTA, CDR2 FQGNSA. With 5 bases removed from V and 5 bases from J, the gap between germline ends came to 16 bases.

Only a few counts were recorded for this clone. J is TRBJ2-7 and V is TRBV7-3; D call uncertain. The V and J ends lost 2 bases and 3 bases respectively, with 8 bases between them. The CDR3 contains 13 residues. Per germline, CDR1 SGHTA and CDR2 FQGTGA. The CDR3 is CASSLARGYEQYV. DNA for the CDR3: TGTGCCAGCAGCTTAGCGCGAGGCTACGAGCAGTACGTC.

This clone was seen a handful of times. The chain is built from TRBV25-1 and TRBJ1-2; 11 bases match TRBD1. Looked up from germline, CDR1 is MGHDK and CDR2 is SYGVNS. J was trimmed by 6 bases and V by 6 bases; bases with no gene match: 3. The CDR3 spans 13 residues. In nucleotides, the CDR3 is TGTGCCAGCAGCCGGGACAGGGGGAATGGCTACACCTTC. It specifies CASSRDRGNGYTF.

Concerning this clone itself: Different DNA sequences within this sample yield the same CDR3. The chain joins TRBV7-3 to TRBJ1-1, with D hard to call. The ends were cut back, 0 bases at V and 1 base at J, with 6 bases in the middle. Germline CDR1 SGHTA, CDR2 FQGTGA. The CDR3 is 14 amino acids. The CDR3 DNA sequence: TGTGCCAGCAGCTTAACTCCAGGGAACACTGAAGCTTTCTTT. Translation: CASSLTPGNTEAFF.

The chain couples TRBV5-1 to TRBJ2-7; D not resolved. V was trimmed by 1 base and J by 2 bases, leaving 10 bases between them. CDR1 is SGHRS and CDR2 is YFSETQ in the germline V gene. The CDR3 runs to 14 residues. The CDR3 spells CASSLSVIPYEQYF. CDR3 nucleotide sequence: TGCGCCAGCAGCTTGTCGGTAATTCCCTACGAGCAGTACTTC.

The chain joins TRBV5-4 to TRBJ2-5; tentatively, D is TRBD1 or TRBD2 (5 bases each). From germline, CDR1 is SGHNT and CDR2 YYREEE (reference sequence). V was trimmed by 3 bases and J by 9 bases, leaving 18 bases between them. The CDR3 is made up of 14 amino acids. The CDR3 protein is CASSWPGTNHAQYF. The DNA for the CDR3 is TGTGCCAGCAGCTGGCCCGGGACCAACCATGCCCAGTACTTC.